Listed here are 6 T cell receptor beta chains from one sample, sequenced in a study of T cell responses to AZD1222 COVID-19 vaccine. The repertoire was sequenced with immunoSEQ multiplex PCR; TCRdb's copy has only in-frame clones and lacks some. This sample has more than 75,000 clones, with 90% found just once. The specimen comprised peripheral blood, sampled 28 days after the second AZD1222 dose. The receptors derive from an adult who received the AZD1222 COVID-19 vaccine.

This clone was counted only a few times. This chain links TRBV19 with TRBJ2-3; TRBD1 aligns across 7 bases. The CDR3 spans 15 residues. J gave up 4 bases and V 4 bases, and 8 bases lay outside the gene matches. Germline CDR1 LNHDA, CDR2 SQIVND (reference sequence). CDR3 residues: CASSTTRQGSDTQYF. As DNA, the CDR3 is TGTGCCAGTAGTACGACTCGACAGGGCTCAGATACGCAGTATTTT.

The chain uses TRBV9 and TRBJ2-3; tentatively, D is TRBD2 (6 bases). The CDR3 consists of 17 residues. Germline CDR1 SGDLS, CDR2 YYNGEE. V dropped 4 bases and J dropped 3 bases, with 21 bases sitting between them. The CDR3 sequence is CASSTAPVGGQTDTQYF. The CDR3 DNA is TGTGCCAGCAGCACCGCACCCGTCGGGGGTCAGACAGATACGCAGTATTTT. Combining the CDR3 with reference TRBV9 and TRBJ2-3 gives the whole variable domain DSGVTQTPKHLITATGQRVTLRCSPRSGDLSVYWYQQSLDQGLQFLIQYYNGEERAKGNILERFSAQQFPDLHSELNLSSLELGDSALYFCASSTAPVGGQTDTQYFGPGTRLTVL.

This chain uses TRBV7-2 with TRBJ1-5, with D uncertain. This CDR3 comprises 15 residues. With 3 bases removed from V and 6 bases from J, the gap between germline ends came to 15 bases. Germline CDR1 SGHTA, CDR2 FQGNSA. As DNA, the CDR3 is TGTGCCAGCAGCTTCCGGTCAGCGAAGGGTCAGCCCCAGCATTTT. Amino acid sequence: CASSFRSAKGQPQHF. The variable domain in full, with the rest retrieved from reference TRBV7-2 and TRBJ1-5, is GAGVSQSPSNKVTEKGKDVELRCDPISGHTALYWYRQSLGQGLEFLIYFQGNSAPDKSGLPSDRFSAERTGGSVSTLTIQRTQQEDSAVYLCASSFRSAKGQPQHFGDGTRLSIL.

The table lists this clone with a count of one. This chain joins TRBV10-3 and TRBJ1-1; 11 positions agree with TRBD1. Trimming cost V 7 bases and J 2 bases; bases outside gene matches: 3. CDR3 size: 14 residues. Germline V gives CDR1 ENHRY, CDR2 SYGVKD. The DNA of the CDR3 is TGTGCCATCACCCGGACAGGGGGCAACACTGAAGCTTTCTTT. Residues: CAITRTGGNTEAFF.

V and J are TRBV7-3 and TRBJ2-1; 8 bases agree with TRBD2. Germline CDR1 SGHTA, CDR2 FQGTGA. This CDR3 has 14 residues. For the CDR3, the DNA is TGTGCTTCGAAACGCGGGGGGCCCGGAAATGAGCAGTTCTTC. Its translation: CASKRGGPGNEQFF.

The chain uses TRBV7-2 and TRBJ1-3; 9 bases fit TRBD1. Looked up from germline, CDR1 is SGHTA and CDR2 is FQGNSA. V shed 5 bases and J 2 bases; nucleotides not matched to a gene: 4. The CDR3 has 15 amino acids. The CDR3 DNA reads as TGTGCCAGCAGCGTTGACAGGGGGACTGGAAACACCATATATTTT. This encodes CASSVDRGTGNTIYF.